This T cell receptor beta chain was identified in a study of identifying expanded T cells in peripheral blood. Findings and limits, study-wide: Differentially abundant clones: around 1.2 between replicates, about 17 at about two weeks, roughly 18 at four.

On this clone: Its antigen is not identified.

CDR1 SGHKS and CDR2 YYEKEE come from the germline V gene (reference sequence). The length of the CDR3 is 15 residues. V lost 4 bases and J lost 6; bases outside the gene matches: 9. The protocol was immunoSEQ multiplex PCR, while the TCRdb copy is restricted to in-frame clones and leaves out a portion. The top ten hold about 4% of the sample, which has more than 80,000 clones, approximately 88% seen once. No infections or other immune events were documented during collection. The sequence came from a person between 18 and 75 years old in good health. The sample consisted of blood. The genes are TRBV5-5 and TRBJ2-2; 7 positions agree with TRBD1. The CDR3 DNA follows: TGTGCCAGCAGCGTTCGGGACAGTAGGTCCGGGGAGCTGTTTTTT. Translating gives CASSVRDSRSGELFF.